The clone carrying this TCR beta chain was detected only once. Antigen: not known. CDR3 size: 10 residues. In germline, CDR1 is SQVTM, CDR2 ANQGSEA. The V end lost 7 bases, the J end lost 3 bases, and 4 bases lay between the germline ends. The source of the sample is a study of OX40 agonist ivuxolimab in advanced cancers. Libraries were prepared by immunoSEQ multiplex PCR; TCRdb keeps only in-frame clonotypes and omits some of them. The sample lists about 28,000 clones, approximately 86% occurring once. Study findings and constraints: Fewer expanded clones were found on average in CD4+ than in CD8+ T cells.

The source material was CD4+ or CD8+ T cells sorted from blood, sampled in a trial of the OX40 agonist ivuxolimab. V is TRBV29-1 and J is TRBJ2-1; no reliable D call. This TCR came from an adult with an advanced solid tumor such as melanoma, head and neck, liver or kidney cancer. CDR3 sequence reads: CSALYNEQFF. The CDR3, as DNA: TGCAGCGCCCTCTACAATGAGCAGTTCTTC.